The rows below give T cell receptor beta chains drawn from one sample of a study of graft-versus-host responses after intestinal transplantation. Produced via immunoSEQ multiplex PCR; TCRdb's table is partial and in-frame only. The profile shows about 10,000 clones, more than 85% of them singletons. The specimen was PBMCs, collected about 70 days after transplant. The receptor set was obtained from a human patient who received an intestinal transplant, so some T cells may come from the graft donor. Both conserved end residues are part of each CDR3. D genes are given only for firm matches. Not every row has a clone size; where given, it reads once, few, many or a size class.

j_call,d_call,clone_size,v_call,cdr3_aa,cdr3_nt
TRBJ2-1,NA,NA,TRBV4-1,CASSQVRGEQFF,TGCGCCAGCAGCCAAGTCCGGGGTGAGCAGTTCTTC
TRBJ2-5,NA,NA,TRBV6-1,CASSELWVKETQYF,TGTGCCAGCAGTGAACTATGGGTCAAAGAGACCCAGTACTTC
TRBJ2-1,NA,NA,TRBV6-5,CASSRDSAVNEQFF,TGTGCCAGCAGTCGGGACTCTGCGGTTAATGAGCAGTTCTTC
TRBJ2-4,TRBD2,few,TRBV5-1,CASSLEGGGLNIQYF,TGCGCCAGCAGCTTGGAGGGCGGGGGGCTAAACATTCAGTACTTC
TRBJ2-7,TRBD2,NA,TRBV28,CASSSPAGGPGEQYF,TGTGCCAGCAGTTCCCCAGCGGGAGGGCCGGGCGAGCAGTACTTC
TRBJ2-3,NA,NA,TRBV6-4,CASSDSGEADTQYF,TGTGCCAGCAGTGACTCAGGGGAGGCAGATACGCAGTATTTT
TRBJ2-2,TRBD2,NA,TRBV15,CATSRVSWTSGTGELFF,TGTGCCACCAGCAGAGTCTCTTGGACTAGCGGGACCGGGGAGCTGTTTTTT
TRBJ2-5,NA,NA,TRBV6-1,CASSELWVKETQYF,TGTGCCAGCAGTGAACTATGGGTCAAAGAGACCCAGTACTTC
TRBJ2-3,NA,NA,TRBV5-6,CASVWGTHADTQYF,TGTGCGTCGGTGTGGGGGACACACGCAGATACGCAGTATTTT
TRBJ2-1,NA,NA,TRBV11-1,CASRSKGRQFF,TGTGCCAGCAGGAGCAAGGGGAGGCAGTTCTTC
TRBJ2-7,NA,NA,TRBV27,CASSLSTLYEQYF,TGTGCCAGCAGTTTGAGTACCCTCTACGAGCAGTACTTC
TRBJ1-2,NA,NA,TRBV12-2,CASRFLRDRITNYGYTF,TGTGCAAGTCGCTTTCTCCGGGACAGGATAACTAACTATGGCTACACCTTC
TRBJ2-7,TRBD2,NA,TRBV4-3,CASSQEVTSGSEQYF,TGCGCCAGCAGCCAAGAAGTGACTAGCGGGAGCGAGCAGTACTTC
TRBJ2-5,NA,NA,TRBV6-5,CASSDTGNRETQYF,TGTGCCAGCAGTGACACCGGGAACCGGGAGACCCAGTACTTC
TRBJ1-5,TRBD1,NA,TRBV6-1,CASREYLQGGNQPQHF,TGTGCCAGCAGGGAATATCTACAGGGGGGCAATCAGCCCCAGCATTTT
TRBJ2-1,NA,once,TRBV4-2,CASSQQRSGSYNEQFF,TGTGCCAGCAGCCAGCAACGTTCGGGATCCTACAATGAGCAGTTCTTC
TRBJ1-2,NA,NA,TRBV5-6,CASSEFKGGENYGYTF,TGTGCCAGCAGCGAATTCAAGGGGGGCGAAAACTATGGCTACACCTTC
TRBJ2-7,TRBD2,NA,TRBV18,CASSPFTREGPYEQYF,TGTGCCAGCTCACCATTCACGCGGGAGGGACCCTACGAGCAGTACTTC
TRBJ2-5,TRBD2,NA,TRBV2,CASSSMAGDVKETQYF,TGTGCCAGCAGTAGTATGGCGGGAGATGTCAAAGAGACCCAGTACTTC
TRBJ2-1,TRBD2,NA,TRBV11-2,CASSPPGLATYNEQFF,TGTGCCAGCAGCCCGCCCGGACTAGCAACCTACAATGAGCAGTTCTTC
TRBJ2-3,TRBD2,NA,TRBV7-8,CASSLVPSGRAMGGDTQYF,TGTGCCAGCAGCTTAGTGCCTAGCGGGAGAGCAATGGGGGGAGATACGCAGTATTTT
TRBJ2-1,NA,NA,TRBV7-6,CASSWSRDTAGAGNYNEQFF,TGTGCCAGCAGCTGGTCCCGGGACACCGCGGGCGCAGGGAACTACAATGAGCAGTTCTTC
TRBJ2-4,TRBD1,NA,TRBV19,CASSIGGQEKNIQYF,TGTGCCAGTAGTATAGGGGGACAGGAAAAAAACATTCAGTACTTC
TRBJ1-1,NA,NA,TRBV28,CASSWLGAAVSMDTEAFF,TGTGCCAGCAGTTGGCTGGGGGCGGCGGTATCAATGGACACTGAAGCTTTCTTT
TRBJ2-1,NA,NA,TRBV10-2,CASSLMGEQFF,TGCGCCAGCAGTCTAATGGGTGAGCAGTTCTTC
TRBJ2-1,NA,once,TRBV19,CASSRGYNEQFF,TGTGCCAGTAGTAGGGGTTACAATGAGCAGTTCTTC
TRBJ1-5,NA,once,TRBV4-2,CASSLQRDQPQHF,TGTGCCAGCAGCCTCCAGAGGGATCAGCCCCAGCATTTT
TRBJ1-1,NA,NA,TRBV14,CASSQGEAHHTEAFF,TGTGCCAGCAGCCAAGGTGAGGCACATCACACTGAAGCTTTCTTT
TRBJ2-3,NA,NA,TRBV4-1,CASSQRTGQDTQYF,TGCGCCAGCAGCCAACGGACGGGCCAAGATACGCAGTATTTT
TRBJ2-5,TRBD1,NA,TRBV25-1,CASSESGTGLYVQYF,TGTGCCAGCAGTGAGTCCGGGACAGGACTTTACGTGCAGTACTTC
TRBJ2-7,TRBD1,NA,TRBV2,CAGSGYRGSYEQYF,TGTGCCGGCAGTGGATACAGGGGCTCCTACGAGCAGTACTTC
TRBJ1-3,NA,NA,TRBV7-2,CASSLFGGAAGNTIYF,TGTGCCAGCAGCCTTTTCGGGGGGGCGGCAGGAAACACCATATATTTT
TRBJ1-2,NA,NA,TRBV4-1,CASSQEARGNYGYTF,TGCGCCAGCAGCCAAGAAGCAAGGGGAAACTATGGCTACACCTTC
TRBJ1-3,NA,NA,TRBV19,CASRLNTIYF,TGTGCCAGTAGGCTAAACACCATATATTTT
TRBJ1-5,NA,NA,TRBV28,CASSFGQYSNQPQHF,TGTGCCAGCAGTTTTGGCCAGTATAGCAATCAGCCCCAGCATTTT
TRBJ1-6,NA,NA,TRBV19,CASRFARVASPLHF,TGTGCCAGTAGATTCGCCAGGGTAGCGTCACCCCTCCACTTT
TRBJ1-5,NA,NA,TRBV7-9,CASSSLNQPQHF,TGTGCCAGCAGCTCCCTCAATCAGCCCCAGCATTTT
TRBJ1-1,NA,NA,TRBV7-2,CASSPEDLPEAFF,TGTGCCAGCAGCCCCGAGGATCTACCTGAAGCTTTCTTT
TRBJ2-7,NA,NA,TRBV11-1,CASSSWGDYEQYF,TGTGCCAGCAGCTCTTGGGGGGACTACGAGCAGTACTTC
TRBJ2-2,NA,NA,TRBV5-6,CASSLTGRGGLAGELFF,TGTGCCAGCAGCTTAACTGGGAGAGGTGGTCTCGCCGGGGAGCTGTTTTTT
TRBJ2-7,NA,NA,TRBV19,CASSITLGEQYF,TGTGCCAGTAGTATCACCCTTGGAGAGCAGTACTTC
TRBJ2-5,TRBD2,NA,TRBV5-4,CASSLAGLAGGQETQYF,TGTGCCAGCAGCCTAGCGGGACTAGCGGGAGGGCAAGAGACCCAGTACTTC
TRBJ1-4,NA,NA,TRBV6-5,CASSYLQGYNEKLFF,TGTGCCAGCAGTTACCTCCAGGGTTATAATGAAAAACTGTTTTTT
TRBJ1-2,TRBD1,NA,TRBV2,CASSDGDSPVGYTF,TGTGCCAGCAGTGATGGGGACAGCCCAGTAGGCTACACCTTC
TRBJ2-1,TRBD2,NA,TRBV4-3,CASSPSRASGIEQFF,TGCGCCAGCAGCCCTTCCCGGGCTAGCGGGATTGAGCAGTTCTTC
TRBJ2-3,TRBD2,NA,TRBV9,CASSASGSTDTQYF,TGTGCCAGCAGTGCTAGCGGGAGCACAGATACGCAGTATTTT
TRBJ2-1,NA,NA,TRBV2,CASSDSLALYNEQFF,TGTGCCAGCAGTGATAGTCTAGCGCTTTACAATGAGCAGTTCTTC
TRBJ2-7,NA,NA,TRBV2,CASSPLVEQYF,TGTGCCAGCAGCCCGTTGGTAGAGCAGTACTTC